The rows below give T cell receptor beta chains drawn from one sample of a study of blood T cell repertoires in COVID-19. The assay was immunoSEQ multiplex PCR, and TCRdb's table has in-frame clones only and misses some. The sample yields 350,000 to 450,000 clones, roughly nine tenths seen once. The specimen sequenced was PBMCs or T cells enriched from blood (not recorded which). These receptors originate from a woman aged 40 to 55 who had been exposed to COVID-19. Each CDR3 is given with its conserved first and last residue. The D gene is left open where the match is weak. For some rows the clone size is stated as once, few or many, or as a class when expanded; others skip it.

length: 14; D: TRBD1; V: TRBV10-3; size: NA; J: TRBJ2-7; DNA: TGTGCCATCAGTGGGGGACAGGGGCCCTACGAGCAGTACTTC; CDR3: CAISGGQGPYEQYF
length: 18; D: TRBD2; V: TRBV4-1; size: few; J: TRBJ2-3; DNA: TGCGCCAGCAGCAAATCCGGGACTAGCGTCCTAGTTTTGGATACGCAGTATTTT; CDR3: CASSKSGTSVLVLDTQYF
length: 13; D: NA; V: TRBV6-2/TRBV6-3; size: once; J: TRBJ1-1; DNA: TGTGCCAGCAGCATGCGGGGGTCCACTGAAGCTTTCTTT; CDR3: CASSMRGSTEAFF
length: 15; D: NA; V: TRBV9; size: NA; J: TRBJ2-2; DNA: TGTGCCAGCAGCGTAGTGCACACGAACACCGGGGAGCTGTTTTTT; CDR3: CASSVVHTNTGELFF
length: 14; D: NA; V: TRBV30; size: once; J: TRBJ1-4; DNA: TGTGCCTGGAGTGTTCAGACTACTAATGAAAAACTGTTTTTT; CDR3: CAWSVQTTNEKLFF
length: 15; D: NA; V: TRBV14; size: once; J: TRBJ1-6; DNA: TGTGCCAGCAGCCAAGATTGGCCCCTTAATTCACCCCTCCACTTT; CDR3: CASSQDWPLNSPLHF
length: 18; D: TRBD1; V: TRBV10-3; size: NA; J: TRBJ1-5; DNA: TGTGCCATCAGTAGGACACCACAGGGGGAACAGAGCAATCAGCCCCAGCATTTT; CDR3: CAISRTPQGEQSNQPQHF
length: 14; D: NA; V: TRBV28; size: NA; J: TRBJ1-2; DNA: TGTGCCAGCAGTGTGGGTGGGGCGTCCTATGGCTACACCTTC; CDR3: CASSVGGASYGYTF
length: 15; D: TRBD2; V: TRBV9; size: NA; J: TRBJ2-3; DNA: TGTGCCAGCAGCCGCACTAGCGCCGTCACAGATACGCAGTATTTT; CDR3: CASSRTSAVTDTQYF
length: 15; D: NA; V: TRBV19; size: NA; J: TRBJ1-3; DNA: TGTGCCAGTAGTATAGGACAAATACTCGGAAACACCATATATTTT; CDR3: CASSIGQILGNTIYF
length: 15; D: TRBD1; V: TRBV6-4; size: once; J: TRBJ2-2; DNA: TGTGCCAGCAGTGACGGGACAGGGGACACCGGGGAGCTGTTTTTT; CDR3: CASSDGTGDTGELFF
length: 16; D: TRBD2; V: TRBV13; size: NA; J: TRBJ2-5; DNA: TGTGCCAGCAGCTTAGGCCGAGCGGGAGTCCAAGAGACCCAGTACTTC; CDR3: CASSLGRAGVQETQYF
length: 15; D: NA; V: TRBV27; size: NA; J: TRBJ2-7; DNA: TGTGCCAGCAGCAAGCAGGACAGCCCATCCGACGAGCAGTACTTC; CDR3: CASSKQDSPSDEQYF
length: 13; D: NA; V: TRBV29-1; size: NA; J: TRBJ2-2; DNA: TGCAGCGTTGAAGAAGGGGTAACCGGGGAGCTGTTTTTT; CDR3: CSVEEGVTGELFF
length: 11; D: NA; V: TRBV13; size: NA; J: TRBJ1-2; DNA: TGTGCCAGCAGCCACTCGGGTGGCTACACCTTC; CDR3: CASSHSGGYTF
length: 17; D: NA; V: TRBV4-2; size: NA; J: TRBJ1-6; DNA: TGTGCCAGCAGCCAAGAGGCCGACTACTACTATAATTCACCCCTCCACTTT; CDR3: CASSQEADYYYNSPLHF
length: 13; D: NA; V: TRBV7-8; size: NA; J: TRBJ1-5; DNA: TGTGCCAGCAGCTCAAGGGGAGGACAGCCCCAGCATTTT; CDR3: CASSSRGGQPQHF
length: 14; D: NA; V: TRBV9; size: NA; J: TRBJ1-2; DNA: TGTGCCAGCAGCGTAGCTACGGGTCTCTATGGCTACACCTTC; CDR3: CASSVATGLYGYTF
length: 13; D: TRBD2; V: TRBV2; size: NA; J: TRBJ2-1; DNA: TGTGCCAGCAGTGCGGGGGGGACCAATGAGCAGTTCTTC; CDR3: CASSAGGTNEQFF